These T cell receptor beta chains were read from a single sample in a study of PD-1 blockade in mismatch repair-deficient tumors. The repertoire was sequenced with immunoSEQ multiplex PCR; TCRdb's copy has only in-frame clones and lacks some. The table includes tens of thousands of clones, 81% detected once. The sequenced sample was peripheral blood, obtained less than 21 weeks after starting pembrolizumab. All receptors come from an adult with mismatch repair-deficient cancer. CDR3s include the opening cysteine and the closing phenylalanine or tryptophan. A D gene is named only where the DNA matches it firmly. Part of the rows lack a size; the others show once, few, many or a class for expanded clones.

abundance,j_gene,v_gene,d_gene,CDR3aa,CDR3nt
NA,TRBJ1-1,TRBV28,NA,CASKLTPPGESTEAFF,TGTGCCAGCAAACTCACCCCCCCGGGGGAGTCGACTGAAGCTTTCTTT
NA,TRBJ2-1,TRBV14,TRBD2,CASSQDPSGRVGEQFF,TGTGCCAGCAGCCAAGATCCTAGCGGGAGGGTTGGCGAGCAGTTCTTC
NA,TRBJ2-3,TRBV5-5,NA,CANSLDWLTDTQYF,TGTGCCAATTCACTAGATTGGTTGACAGATACGCAGTATTTT
NA,TRBJ2-7,TRBV13,TRBD2,CASSPTSGTSSSYEQYF,TGTGCCAGCAGCCCGACCTCCGGGACTAGCAGCTCCTACGAGCAGTACTTC
NA,TRBJ2-3,TRBV19,TRBD2,CASKIAGVTDTQYF,TGTGCCAGTAAGATAGCGGGAGTCACAGATACGCAGTATTTT
NA,TRBJ2-5,TRBV5-1,NA,CASSLGSGKETQYF,TGCGCCAGCAGCTTGGGTTCCGGTAAAGAGACCCAGTACTTC
NA,TRBJ2-3,TRBV4-2,NA,CASSQEPTDTQYF,TGTGCCAGCAGCCAAGAGCCCACAGATACGCAGTATTTT
once,TRBJ1-5,TRBV6-5,NA,CASSLSGARQPQHF,TGTGCCAGCAGTCTCTCAGGGGCTCGTCAGCCCCAGCATTTT
few,TRBJ2-7,TRBV5-1,TRBD2,CASSLGAGETSGSYEQYF,TGCGCCAGCAGCTTGGGGGCAGGAGAGACTAGCGGGAGCTACGAGCAGTACTTC
NA,TRBJ2-7,TRBV19,TRBD1,CASSITPPRQGYSYEQYF,TGTGCCAGTAGTATAACACCCCCCCGACAGGGCTACTCCTACGAGCAGTACTTC
NA,TRBJ1-1,TRBV25-1,NA,CASSSWSGQAKNTEAFF,TGTGCCAGCAGTTCTTGGTCTGGGCAGGCGAAGAACACTGAAGCTTTCTTT
many,TRBJ2-2,TRBV30,NA,CAWSVESYTGELFF,TGTGCCTGGAGTGTAGAAAGCTACACCGGGGAGCTGTTTTTT
NA,TRBJ2-7,TRBV6-6,TRBD2,CASTPAGVGKREQYF,TGTGCCAGCACTCCGGCGGGAGTCGGAAAACGCGAGCAGTACTTC
NA,TRBJ2-7,TRBV7-9,NA,CASSFQEGDSSYEQYF,TGTGCCAGCAGCTTTCAAGAGGGGGATAGCTCCTACGAGCAGTACTTC
NA,TRBJ1-1,TRBV7-9,NA,CASRPGTWNTEAFF,TGTGCCAGCAGGCCCGGGACATGGAACACTGAAGCTTTCTTT
NA,TRBJ2-2,TRBV30,TRBD2,CAWSRLAGNTGELFF,TGTGCCTGGAGCCGACTAGCGGGAAACACCGGGGAGCTGTTTTTT
NA,TRBJ2-3,TRBV4-2,TRBD2,CARSGLVPTDTQYF,TGTGCCAGAAGCGGACTAGTCCCCACAGATACGCAGTATTTT
NA,TRBJ2-3,TRBV7-9,TRBD2,CASSYSGKDTQYF,TGTGCCAGCAGCTATAGCGGGAAAGATACGCAGTATTTT
NA,TRBJ2-1,TRBV5-1,TRBD2,CASSLASGRALDEQFF,TGCGCCAGCAGCTTGGCCAGCGGGAGGGCCCTCGATGAGCAGTTCTTC
NA,TRBJ1-1,TRBV27,NA,CASSLGPNTEAFF,TGTGCCAGCAGCCTGGGGCCGAACACTGAAGCTTTCTTT
NA,TRBJ2-1,TRBV7-8,TRBD2,CASSPRTSGNEQFF,TGTGCCAGCAGCCCGCGGACTAGCGGCAATGAGCAGTTCTTC
few,TRBJ1-2,TRBV7-4,NA,CASSFGGGSHYGYTF,TGTGCCAGCAGTTTCGGAGGGGGGAGCCACTATGGCTACACCTTC
NA,TRBJ1-5,TRBV6-1,NA,CASSREVDQPQHF,TGTGCCAGCTCTAGGGAGGTGGATCAGCCCCAGCATTTT
NA,TRBJ2-5,TRBV30,NA,CAWSDLGETQYF,TGTGCCTGGAGTGACCTCGGGGAGACCCAGTACTTC
once,TRBJ2-1,TRBV7-6,TRBD2,CASSPRTSQGSNEQFF,TGTGCCAGCAGCCCACGGACTAGCCAAGGGTCCAATGAGCAGTTCTTC
NA,TRBJ2-1,TRBV7-9,TRBD1,CASSLGDRRNEQFF,TGTGCCAGCAGCTTGGGGGACAGGCGCAATGAGCAGTTCTTC
NA,TRBJ2-1,TRBV7-3,NA,CASSADAGYNEQFF,TGTGCCAGCAGCGCGGACGCTGGCTACAATGAGCAGTTCTTC
NA,TRBJ1-1,TRBV18,NA,CASSPPSRASEAFF,TGTGCCAGCTCACCACCGTCTCGGGCATCTGAAGCTTTCTTT
NA,TRBJ1-6,TRBV5-6,TRBD1,CASSLLGQGGSSPLHF,TGTGCCAGCAGCTTGCTTGGACAGGGTGGTAGTTCACCCCTCCACTTT
NA,TRBJ2-5,TRBV30,NA,CASGAGMLETQYF,TGTGCCTCAGGGGCAGGGATGCTAGAGACCCAGTACTTC
NA,TRBJ1-3,TRBV5-4,NA,CASSPEGGAANTIYF,TGTGCCAGCAGCCCTGAGGGCGGAGCAGCAAACACCATATATTTT
once,TRBJ2-7,TRBV7-9,NA,CASSAARADEQYF,TGTGCCAGCAGCGCAGCCAGGGCCGACGAGCAGTACTTC
few,TRBJ2-5,TRBV2,NA,CASSDRRATQYF,TGTGCCAGCAGTGATAGACGCGCGACCCAGTACTTC
NA,TRBJ2-7,TRBV5-1,NA,CASSLGPGPYEQYF,TGCGCCAGCAGCTTGGGCCCGGGACCCTACGAGCAGTACTTC
NA,TRBJ2-1,TRBV11-2,TRBD1,CASSFWQGAHNEQFF,TGTGCCAGCAGCTTTTGGCAGGGGGCCCACAATGAGCAGTTCTTC
NA,TRBJ1-2,TRBV27,NA,CASSSGPKEGYTF,TGTGCCAGCAGTTCGGGACCTAAAGAGGGCTACACCTTC
few,TRBJ2-7,TRBV27,NA,CASSLSASSYEQYF,TGTGCCAGCAGTTTATCGGCGAGCTCCTACGAGCAGTACTTC
NA,TRBJ2-7,TRBV29-1,NA,CSVAESYEQYF,TGCAGCGTTGCGGAATCCTACGAGCAGTACTTC
NA,TRBJ1-3,TRBV13,TRBD1,CASSLVPGQGRSGNTIYF,TGTGCCAGCAGCTTAGTACCCGGACAGGGCCGCTCTGGAAACACCATATATTTT
NA,TRBJ2-1,TRBV4-1,NA,CASSQSYNEQFF,TGCGCCAGCAGCCAGAGCTACAATGAGCAGTTCTTC
NA,TRBJ2-7,TRBV13,TRBD2,CASSLESGRVFDEQYF,TGTGCCAGCAGCTTAGAGAGCGGGAGGGTTTTCGACGAGCAGTACTTC
once,TRBJ1-1,TRBV7-3,TRBD1,CASSPRTGFLMDTEAFF,TGTGCCAGCAGCCCTCGGACAGGGTTTCTGATGGACACTGAAGCTTTCTTT
NA,TRBJ2-7,TRBV9,NA,CASSVEEAYEQYF,TGTGCCAGCAGCGTAGAGGAAGCCTACGAGCAGTACTTC
NA,TRBJ2-2,TRBV9,TRBD2,CASSPYQREGNTGELFF,TGTGCCAGCAGCCCCTATCAGCGGGAGGGGAACACCGGGGAGCTGTTTTTT
NA,TRBJ2-5,TRBV5-8,NA,CASSRDTGRQETQYF,TGTGCCAGCAGCCGCGACACAGGGAGGCAAGAGACCCAGTACTTC